This T cell receptor beta chain was recorded in a study of graft-versus-host responses after intestinal transplantation. Study at large: Each patient got anti-thymocyte globulin induction, then tacrolimus and steroids for roughly 3 years.

Findings and limits, study-wide: Recipient-marrow GvH clones were detected, some having first appeared in ileum or blood.

Some clones are missing from TCRdb's copy, which holds only in-frame ones; the method was immunoSEQ multiplex PCR. The sample yields nearly 110,000 clones, roughly 87% seen once. Concerning this clone: Its antigen is unknown.

This specimen consisted of unstimulated CD4+ T cells sorted from spleen or lymph node cells, obtained before transplant. This sequence originates from a human donor who was the organ donor for an intestinal transplant.

Here the CDR3 DNA reads TGTGCCAGCCTCAGGAACGGCTACGAGCAGTACTTC. Protein sequence: CASLRNGYEQYF. The chain employs TRBV7-9 and TRBJ2-7; no clear D gene. V was trimmed by 8 bases and J by 3 bases, leaving 11 bases between them. Germline V gene lookup returns CDR1 SEHNR and CDR2 FQNEAQ (reference sequence). The CDR3 has 12 amino acids.